This TCR beta chain was captured by sequencing in a study of T cell changes during pregnancy in multiple sclerosis. The CDR3 covers 14 residues. V was trimmed by 8 bases and J by 2 bases, leaving 10 bases between them. Germline V lookup: CDR1 SGHVS, CDR2 FQNEAQ. TCRdb keeps only in-frame clones here, not all; method: immunoSEQ multiplex PCR. The sample contains 95,000 to 100,000 clones, about 90% of which appear only once. This TCR derives from a female donor in good health, enrolled as a control in a pregnancy study. The sample consisted of peripheral blood, taken after pregnancy. The rearrangement joins TRBV7-8 to TRBJ2-6; maybe TRBD2 (5 bases). CDR3 in amino acids: CASGMEAGANVLTF. CDR3 in DNA: TGTGCCAGCGGAATGGAGGCTGGGGCCAACGTCCTGACTTTC.